This T cell receptor beta chain was documented in a study of T cells in localized non-small cell lung cancer (dated by TCRdb to 2020 to 2022). Describing the broader study: The study examined T cell repertoires in 236 patients with early-stage NSCLC and compared tumors with uninvolved tumor-adjacent lungs. All 230 or so NSCLC patients in the cohort were treatment-naive and had localized lung tumors that were resected. A mean age of 66.3 years was recorded for the NSCLC patients, of whom 120 to 150 were male and more than 85 were female.

The immunoSEQ Assay was used to sequence TCR beta CDR3 regions from DNA. The source study handled its data this way. To compute T cell density, TCR beta template counts were normalized to usable DNA, which was estimated by amplifying housekeeping genes. The preseqR package was used to estimate richness by extrapolating to 400,000 templates for PBMC samples and to 120,000 templates for tissue samples. Clonality was calculated as one minus Pielou's evenness. Tissue-enriched TCRs were identified by differential abundance testing using productive amino-acid clonotypes, minimum total count 5 and alpha 0.1. The Jaccard Index and the Morisita Overlap Index were used to quantify repertoire overlap between compartments. GLIPH grouped TCR beta CDR3s together with public tetramer-defined viral CDR3s, and a viral motif had to include at least three viral sequences and also show V-gene enrichment. This immuneACCESS table, as held by TCRdb, lists in-frame sequences with V and J called but not all clones. Of the missing ones, under half trace to an unresolved V gene in checked studies; the others have no known cause. Clonal size and the V and J genes are those of that table, whereas D and trimming came from the DNA. Within this sample are 25,000 or so clones, with around 90% of them counted one time only. Of the sample, roughly 6.8% falls within the top ten clones.

Remarks on this clone: What antigen it recognizes has not been identified. Base qualities are missing; no much larger clone stands one base away.

At diagnosis, tumor, uninvolved tumor-adjacent lung and peripheral blood were collected and then preserved as a mix of FFPE and fresh-frozen material. For TCR repertoire profiling, the blood samples were analyzed as peripheral blood mononuclear cells. The CDR3 runs 12 residues from the cysteine to the phenylalanine. The read is trimmed to its CDR3 DNA, 36 bases read in frame from base 1. The trim is 8 bases for V and 0 bases for J, with a gap of 11 bases between the germline ends. Looking up the germline V gene yields CDR1 SQVTM and CDR2 ANQGSEA. On the study overall, not on this receptor specifically: Higher T cell density in blood was associated with longer overall survival, whereas higher clonality in adjacent lung was associated with shorter survival. Uninvolved tumor-adjacent lung showed the highest T cell clonality, higher than tumor, which suggests more focused antigenic responses in the adjacent lung. Because multi-region sequencing of the tumors was not done, intratumor heterogeneity could not be ruled out. Because of the exploratory design, TCR variables were selected using unadjusted p-values without false-discovery rate correction. Of the top 100 tumor clones, a median of roughly 56 were detected in paired uninvolved adjacent lung; some 28 were also among that lung's top 100.

The receptor's source is a male donor aged 60 or over with stage I lung adenocarcinoma. The source was peripheral blood, collected before any cancer treatment. Here the chain combines TRBV29-1 and TRBJ2-7; the D gene is possibly TRBD1, with 6 bases matching. The DNA reads as follows: TGCAGCCCAAGACAGGCCTCCTACGAGCAGTACTTC. It codes for CSPRQASYEQYF.